The clone carrying this T cell receptor beta chain was seen more than once but under ten times. These data belong to a study of patients and donors after allogeneic stem cell transplantation. TCRdb re-analysed the RT-PCR reads in MiXCR, keeping a single row per CDR3 protein. The sample carries some 230,000 distinct CDR3 sequences, roughly an eighth recorded once. CDR3 length: 14 amino acids. V dropped 5 bases and J dropped 7; count of bases not matched to a gene: 7. From germline, CDR1 is SEHNR and CDR2 FQNEAQ (reference sequence). This sequence was found in a human donor who was either an allogeneic HSCT recipient or a stem cell or donor lymphocyte infusion donor (not recorded which). It is not recorded whose cells these are; they may come from a transplant donor. Sequenced material: blood, either unsorted or a sorted T cell fraction (not recorded which). The rearrangement uses TRBV7-9 and TRBJ2-1; 8 bases are shared with TRBD2. CDR3 residues: CASSGRGGENEQFF. The CDR3 nucleotides read TGTGCCAGCAGCGGACGGGGGGGCGAGAATGAGCAGTTCTTC.